These 31 T cell receptor beta chains were all obtained from the same sample, sequenced in a study of blood T cell repertoires in COVID-19. Profiling relied on immunoSEQ multiplex PCR, and the TCRdb table lists in-frame clones only, not all of them. Altogether roughly 41,000 clones are present, about 74% being singletons, with the ten largest covering roughly a tenth. Material: peripheral blood. These receptors all come from a man in his 70s with COVID-19, enrolled during active disease.

The rearrangement joins TRBV27 to TRBJ2-3; 13 bases are a match to TRBD2. The CDR3 spans 15 residues. With V trimmed by 4 bases and J by 4 bases, 2 bases remained unmatched. Germline loops: CDR1 MNHEY, CDR2 SMNVEV (reference sequence). CDR3 amino acids: CASSWTSGRADTQYF. Written as DNA, the CDR3 is TGTGCCAGCAGTTGGACTAGCGGGAGAGCAGATACGCAGTATTTT.

The genes are TRBV5-4 and TRBJ2-1, with 8 bases fitting TRBD2. Germline loops: CDR1 SGHNT, CDR2 YYREEE (reference sequence). J lost 0 bases, V lost 4 bases, and 9 bases had no gene match. CDR3 length: 17 residues. CDR3 coding DNA: TGTGCCAGCAGCCTTGGATTTCTAGCGGGCTCCTACAATGAGCAGTTCTTC. Its translation: CASSLGFLAGSYNEQFF.

The chain carries TRBV4-1 and TRBJ2-7; TRBD2 matches at 10 bases. J lost 4 bases, V lost 1 base, and 4 bases had no gene match. The CDR3 runs to 15 residues. Germline CDR1 reads MGHRA; CDR2 reads YSYEKL. Here the CDR3 reads CASSQGLAGPYEQYF. CDR3 nucleotides: TGCGCCAGCAGCCAAGGACTAGCGGGCCCGTACGAGCAGTACTTC.

The V gene is TRBV5-1, the J gene TRBJ2-7; 7 bases fit TRBD2. Germline V gene lookup returns CDR1 SGHRS and CDR2 YFSETQ. This CDR3 is 15 amino acids long. The trim removed 1 base at V and 2 bases at J, leaving 6 bases unmatched. CDR3 amino acids: CASSLKASGTYEQYF. CDR3 bases: TGCGCCAGCAGCTTGAAGGCTAGCGGAACCTACGAGCAGTACTTC.

The chain joins TRBV5-4 to TRBJ1-3; D remains unclear. Per germline, CDR1 SGHNT and CDR2 YYREEE (reference sequence). The CDR3 consists of 17 residues. Trimming pared 1 base from V and 4 bases from J, leaving 18 bases between. CDR3 coding DNA: TGTGCCAGCAGCTTGAGCGGCAGGTTAACATCAGGAAACACCATATATTTT. Its protein is CASSLSGRLTSGNTIYF.

The V and J genes are TRBV11-2 and TRBJ1-1; D may be TRBD1 (5 bases). V lost 5 bases and J 5 bases, leaving 18 bases between the germline ends. The CDR3 consists of 15 residues. Germline values: CDR1 SGHAT, CDR2 FQNNGV. In nucleotides, the CDR3 is TGTGCCAGCAGCCACCCCCCGGGGGTGGGGACTGAAGCTTTCTTT. Translating gives CASSHPPGVGTEAFF.

The chain recombines TRBV15 with TRBJ1-5; D unresolved. This CDR3 spans 17 amino acids. Trimming took 3 bases from V and 0 from J, leaving 15 bases between them. Germline-derived CDR1 and CDR2 are LNHNV and YYDKDF (reference sequence). The CDR3 region has the DNA TGTGCCACCAGCAGGGAGCGGGCGGGTAATAGCAATCAGCCCCAGCATTTT. Its translation is CATSRERAGNSNQPQHF. Using reference TRBV15 and TRBJ1-5 for the parts outside the CDR3, the full variable domain is DAMVIQNPRYQVTQFGKPVTLSCSQTLNHNVMYWYQQKSSQAPKLLFHYYDKDFNNEADTPDNFQSRRPNTSFCFLDIRSPGLGDTAMYLCATSRERAGNSNQPQHFGDGTRLSIL.

The chain links TRBV7-2 to TRBJ2-7; 9 bases are shared with TRBD1. V gave up 0 bases and J gave up 3 bases; unmatched junction bases: 6. CDR3 length: 16 residues. Germline assignment: CDR1 SGHTA and CDR2 FQGNSA. CDR3 in DNA: TGTGCCAGCAGCTTAGCGGCGGGGACAGGGAGCTACGAGCAGTACTTC. Translated: CASSLAAGTGSYEQYF.

The CDR3 DNA reads TGCGCCAGCAGCCATCTCCAGGGGCCCGAGCAGTACTTC. As protein: CASSHLQGPEQYF. The chain uses TRBV4-1 and TRBJ2-7; tentatively, D is TRBD1 (6 bases). The germline V gene encodes CDR1 MGHRA and CDR2 YSYEKL. The CDR3 is 13 amino acids. V lost 3 bases, J lost 6 bases, and 12 bases lay in between.

In nucleotides, the CDR3 is TGTGCCAGCAGCCAAGATGCAGATTCACCCCTCCACTTT. This sequence encodes CASSQDADSPLHF. The chain uses TRBV14 and TRBJ1-6, with no clear D. Germline V gives CDR1 SGHDN, CDR2 FVKESK. With 0 bases removed from V and 8 bases from J, the gap between germline ends came to 5 bases. The CDR3 spans 13 residues.

The CDR3 sequence: CASSEDSFYEQYF. The CDR3 DNA is TGCGCCAGCAGTGAAGACAGCTTCTACGAGCAGTACTTC. The J gene is TRBJ2-7, the V gene TRBV10-1; D may be TRBD1 (5 bases). The V end lost 3 bases, the J end lost 3 bases, and 9 bases lay between the germline ends. There are 13 residues in the CDR3. Germline V CDR1 and CDR2: WNHNN, SYGVQD (reference sequence).

This sequence joins TRBV7-2 and TRBJ2-2; maybe TRBD1 (5 bases). Trimming took off 2 bases at V and 4 bases at J, with 11 bases between the two ends. Germline-derived CDR1 and CDR2 are SGHTA and FQGNSA. The CDR3 has 15 residues. As DNA, the CDR3 is TGTGCCAGCAGCTTAAAGACAGACTTCACCGGGGAGCTGTTTTTT. This codes for CASSLKTDFTGELFF.

The chain uses TRBV5-5 and TRBJ2-7, with 8 bases matching TRBD2. CDR3 size: 15 residues. With V trimmed by 0 bases and J by 2 bases, 4 bases remained unmatched. The V gene's germline CDR1 is SGHKS and CDR2 YYEKEE (reference sequence). The CDR3 coding sequence is TGTGCCAGCAGCTTGGGTTTTAGCGGGACCTACGAGCAGTACTTC. Protein sequence: CASSLGFSGTYEQYF.

There are many counts of this clone. The rearrangement joins TRBV19 to TRBJ2-3; 7 bases map to TRBD2. Trimming took 2 bases from V and 2 from J; bases not matched to a gene: 16. The CDR3 totals 19 residues. Per the germline V gene, CDR1 is LNHDA and CDR2 is SQIVND (reference sequence). The CDR3 is CASSIRGFTTSLDTDTQYF. CDR3 coding DNA: TGTGCCAGTAGTATAAGGGGTTTCACGACTAGCCTCGACACAGATACGCAGTATTTT.

This clone was recorded many times. The chain combines TRBV3-1 (or the pseudogene TRBV3-2) with TRBJ2-5, with no clear D. Germline loops: CDR1 LGHDT, CDR2 YNNKEL (reference sequence). This CDR3 is 14 amino acids long. Trimming removed 1 base at V and 4 bases at J, with 10 bases between. DNA of the CDR3: TGTGCCAGCAGCCAAGGAAGATCCGGAGAGACCCAGTACTTC. The encoded protein is CASSQGRSGETQYF.

The chain couples TRBV30 to TRBJ1-2; D remains unclear. V gave up 0 bases and J gave up 8 bases, with 13 bases separating them. The CDR3 has 13 amino acids. The germline CDR1 and CDR2 sequences are GTSNPN and SVGIG (reference sequence). CDR3 coding DNA: TGTGCCTGGAGTGTAATGACGGGATCCGGCTACACCTTC. Residues: CAWSVMTGSGYTF.

The chain has TRBV3-1 (or the pseudogene TRBV3-2) and TRBJ1-2, with D tentatively TRBD1 (5 bases). Trimming removed 2 bases at V and 4 bases at J, with 14 bases between. Germline CDR1 LGHDT, CDR2 YNNKEL (reference sequence). The CDR3 runs 15 residues. The CDR3 sequence: CASSQNVGGFYGYTF. CDR3 coding DNA: TGTGCCAGCAGCCAAAACGTGGGGGGATTCTATGGCTACACCTTC.

V is TRBV30 and J is TRBJ1-1; D might be TRBD1 (5 bases). Germline CDR1 is GTSNPN and CDR2 is SVGIG (reference sequence). The V gene lost 3 bases and the J gene lost 1 base, with 12 bases spanning the gap. The CDR3 length is 14 residues. CDR3 sequence: CAWRTRQRNTEAFF. Here the CDR3 DNA reads TGTGCCTGGAGGACCCGACAGCGGAACACTGAAGCTTTCTTT.

This rearrangement joins TRBV19 to TRBJ1-2; maybe TRBD1 (6 bases). Germline assignment: CDR1 LNHDA and CDR2 SQIVND (reference sequence). The CDR3 spans 13 residues. Trimming cost V 10 bases and J 6 bases, with 18 bases left between them. CDR3 DNA: TGTGCCACCCATAACAGGGCACCACATGGCTACACCTTC. Encoded protein: CATHNRAPHGYTF.

A few counts support this clone. The chain carries TRBV18 and TRBJ1-3; 9 bases match TRBD1. Germline V gene sequence: CDR1 KGHSH, CDR2 LQKENI. V lost 3 bases, J lost 4 bases, and 4 bases stayed unmatched. The CDR3 has 15 residues. Written as DNA, the CDR3 is TGTGCCAGCTCACCGGGACAGGGCTCGGGAAACACCATATATTTT. Residues: CASSPGQGSGNTIYF.

V usage is TRBV27 and J usage is TRBJ2-3; D possibly corresponds to TRBD2 (5 bases). Germline V gene lookup returns CDR1 MNHEY and CDR2 SMNVEV (reference sequence). The CDR3 has 15 amino acids. V lost 6 bases and J 0 bases, leaving 13 bases between the germline ends. CDR3: CASSRLQRSTDTQYF. The DNA of the CDR3 is TGTGCCAGCAGCCGACTACAGAGGAGCACAGATACGCAGTATTTT.

This clone has just one count. The chain has TRBV7-2 and TRBJ1-6; D is unclear. V lost 1 base, J lost 7 bases, and 11 bases lay in between. Germline CDR1 and CDR2: SGHTA and FQGNSA. The CDR3 is made up of 15 amino acids. CDR3 DNA: TGTGCCAGCAGCTTAGAAGCGCCGTCGAATTCACCCCTCCACTTT. It translates to CASSLEAPSNSPLHF.

This clone was seen only a few times. The chain uses TRBV5-1 and TRBJ2-7; 10 bases map to TRBD2. The CDR3 has 16 residues. CDR1 SGHRS and CDR2 YFSETQ come from the germline V gene. Unmatched junction bases numbered 12, after V lost 4 bases and J lost 5 bases. DNA for the CDR3: TGCGCCAGCAGCGCCAGCATACTAGCGGGAAGGGACGAGCAGTACTTC. Translated: CASSASILAGRDEQYF.

This sequence joins TRBV7-2 and TRBJ2-7, with D perhaps TRBD1 (5 bases). V was cut by 5 bases and J by 2 bases, with 13 bases left in between. The CDR3 runs 14 residues. Germline CDR1 is SGHTA and CDR2 is FQGNSA. In DNA form, the CDR3 reads TGTGCCAGCAGCCCGAGGCCAGGGACCTACGAGCAGTACTTC. Translating gives CASSPRPGTYEQYF.

The chain carries TRBV28 and TRBJ2-7, with D maybe TRBD2 (6 bases). Germline lookup yields CDR1 MDHEN and CDR2 SYDVKM. V lost 3 bases, J lost 7 bases, and 13 bases lay in between. This CDR3 spans 13 amino acids. The CDR3 reads CASSLTGVREQYF. The DNA of the CDR3 is TGTGCCAGCAGTTTGACGGGGGTCCGGGAGCAGTACTTC.

CDR3 loop: CASALIRSDTIYF. CDR3 in DNA: TGTGCCAGCGCCTTGATTCGGAGTGACACCATATATTTT. This chain links TRBV6-5 with TRBJ1-3; the D is unclear. Germline CDR1 reads MNHEY; CDR2 reads SVGAGI. This CDR3 comprises 13 residues. Trimming removed 8 bases from V and 8 bases from J, with 16 bases in between.

V gene TRBV5-5 combines with J gene TRBJ2-2; 8 nucleotides line up with TRBD1. The trim removed 0 bases at V and 7 bases at J, leaving 5 bases unmatched. This CDR3 is 15 amino acids long. The germline CDR1 and CDR2 sequences are SGHKS and YYEKEE (reference sequence). For the CDR3, the DNA is TGTGCCAGCAGCTTGGCGGACAGGGTATTCGGGGAGCTGTTTTTT. Amino acids: CASSLADRVFGELFF.

V and J are TRBV18 and TRBJ2-5; 8 bases map to TRBD1. From germline, CDR1 is KGHSH and CDR2 LQKENI. There are 14 residues in the CDR3. J lost 7 bases, V lost 6 bases, and 10 bases had no gene match. This CDR3 reads CASSSGTGLGTQYF. CDR3 bases: TGTGCCAGCTCTTCCGGGACAGGCCTCGGGACCCAGTACTTC.

The chain combines TRBV5-6 with TRBJ1-5; possible D gene TRBD1, 5 bases. V dropped 0 bases and J dropped 5 bases, with 9 bases sitting between them. The CDR3 spans 14 residues. The germline CDR1 and CDR2 sequences are SGHDT and YYEEEE. DNA for the CDR3: TGTGCCAGCAGCTTGGCCGGGGGGTATCAGCCCCAGCATTTT. This gives the protein CASSLAGGYQPQHF.

The chain is built from TRBV9 and TRBJ2-7, with D uncertain. Germline V lookup: CDR1 SGDLS, CDR2 YYNGEE. This CDR3 spans 15 amino acids. Deletions cut 2 bases from V and 0 bases from J, with 12 bases between. The CDR3 region has the DNA TGTGCCAGCAGCGTTTCTCACGGTAGCTCCTACGAGCAGTACTTC. Protein product: CASSVSHGSSYEQYF. Full variable domain (outside the CDR3, taken from reference TRBV9 and TRBJ2-7): DSGVTQTPKHLITATGQRVTLRCSPRSGDLSVYWYQQSLDQGLQFLIQYYNGEERAKGNILERFSAQQFPDLHSELNLSSLELGDSALYFCASSVSHGSSYEQYFGPGTRLTVT.

The chain carries TRBV5-1 and TRBJ1-1; D not resolved. Germline CDR1 and CDR2: SGHRS and YFSETQ. The CDR3 has 15 residues. Trimming took 3 bases from V and 4 from J, leaving 16 bases between them. The CDR3: CASSSPEGWSTEAFF. The CDR3 nucleotides are TGCGCCAGCAGCTCCCCGGAGGGATGGAGCACTGAAGCTTTCTTT.